The present T cell receptor (beta chain) was sequenced within a study of blood T cell repertoires in COVID-19. Overall study context: Sites in the United States, Italy and Spain provided acute and convalescent COVID-19 samples.

Germline CDR1 SGHRS, CDR2 YFSETQ. The germline V and J ends were trimmed by 4 bases and 5 bases, with 16 bases remaining between them. The CDR3 sequence is 15 residues long. Profiling relied on immunoSEQ multiplex PCR, and the TCRdb table lists in-frame clones only, not all of them. The table lists 150,000 to 200,000 clones, 88% of them singletons. Material for sequencing was PBMCs or T cells enriched from blood (not recorded which). The V gene is TRBV5-1, the J gene TRBJ2-1; TRBD1 is a possible D gene (5 bases). The sequence was collected from a woman younger than 35 who had recovered from COVID-19. CDR3 nucleotide sequence: TGCGCCAGCAGCCTCGGTCCAGGGCCCCACAATGAGCAGTTCTTC. This encodes CASSLGPGPHNEQFF.